This T cell receptor beta chain was sequenced during a study of Tregs in tolerant kidney transplant recipients. Overall study: Mixed chimerism was transient after nonmyeloablative marrow transplants from related graft donors.

Here immunoSEQ multiplex PCR was the method, and the copy in TCRdb shows in-frame clones only, minus some. The data contain about 94,000 clones, roughly 93% of them singletons. As for this clone: Antigen: not known.

Study-level results: Biological reproducibility was not directly addressed in this study.

The CDR3 contains 15 residues. In germline, CDR1 is SGHAT, CDR2 FQNNGV. The V segment lost 3 bases and the J segment 3 bases; nucleotides outside the gene matches: 7. CD4+CD25+CD127- Tregs, CD4+CD25- non-Tregs, CD4 and CD8 cells were sorted. The receptor's source is a human donor who received a combined kidney and bone marrow transplant. This specimen was CD4+ T cells from blood, taken before the transplant. The chain is built from TRBV11-2 and TRBJ2-7, with 8 bases aligning to TRBD2. The DNA for the CDR3 is TGTGCCAGCAGCTTGAAGGGACTAGGTATCTACGAGCAGTACTTC. It encodes CASSLKGLGIYEQYF.